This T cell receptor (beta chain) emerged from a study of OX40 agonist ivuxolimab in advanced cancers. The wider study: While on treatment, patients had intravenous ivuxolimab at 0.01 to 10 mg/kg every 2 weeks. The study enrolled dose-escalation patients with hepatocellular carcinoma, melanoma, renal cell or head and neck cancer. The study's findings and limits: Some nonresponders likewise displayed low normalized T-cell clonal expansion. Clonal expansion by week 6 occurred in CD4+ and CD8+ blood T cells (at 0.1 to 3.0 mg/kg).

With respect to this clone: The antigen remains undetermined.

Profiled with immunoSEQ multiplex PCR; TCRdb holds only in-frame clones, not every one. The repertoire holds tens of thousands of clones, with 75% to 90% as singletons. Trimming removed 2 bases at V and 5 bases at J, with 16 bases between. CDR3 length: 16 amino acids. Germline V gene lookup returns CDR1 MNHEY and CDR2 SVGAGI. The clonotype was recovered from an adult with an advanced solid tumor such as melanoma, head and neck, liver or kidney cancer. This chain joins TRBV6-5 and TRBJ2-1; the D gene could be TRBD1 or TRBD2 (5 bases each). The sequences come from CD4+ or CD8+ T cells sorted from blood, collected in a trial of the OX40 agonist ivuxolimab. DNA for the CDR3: TGTGCCAGCAGTTACAAGGGACGGCCTATGGACAATGAGCAGTTCTTC. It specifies CASSYKGRPMDNEQFF.